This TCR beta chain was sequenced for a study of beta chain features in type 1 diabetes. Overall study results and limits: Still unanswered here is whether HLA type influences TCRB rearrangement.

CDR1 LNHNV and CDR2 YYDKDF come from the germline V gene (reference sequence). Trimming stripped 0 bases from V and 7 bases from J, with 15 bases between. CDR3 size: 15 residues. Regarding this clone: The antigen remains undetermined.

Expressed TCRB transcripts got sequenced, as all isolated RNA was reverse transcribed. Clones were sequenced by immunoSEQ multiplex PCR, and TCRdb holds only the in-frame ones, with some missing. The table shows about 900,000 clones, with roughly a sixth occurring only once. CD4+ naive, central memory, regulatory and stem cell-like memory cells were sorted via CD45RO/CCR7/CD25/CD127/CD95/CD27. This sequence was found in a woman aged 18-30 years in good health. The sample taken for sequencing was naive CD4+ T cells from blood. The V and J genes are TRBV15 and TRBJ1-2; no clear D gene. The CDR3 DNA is TGTGCCACCAGCAGAGAAGCATCTTTGGGTGGTGGCTACACCTTC. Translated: CATSREASLGGGYTF.